This TCR beta chain was captured in a study of a mutant IDH1 vaccine in newly diagnosed glioma (dated by TCRdb to about 2021). Regarding the research as a whole: Across visits V03 through V10, patients got a total of eight vaccinations, given in weeks 1, 3, 5, 7, 11, 15, 19 and 23. Vaccination started 4-6 weeks after radiotherapy alone, or was given together with temozolomide cycles in the groups whose treatment included chemotherapy. The approximately 30 treated patients were around 62% male and approximately 40% female, with a mean age of roughly 42 years. Before enrollment, most patients had been given radiochemotherapy with temozolomide as standard therapy, while the rest had received either radiotherapy alone or temozolomide alone. Peripheral blood samples were drawn at six visits, namely V03 (baseline), V05, V07, V10, V12 and V13. Longitudinal TCRB deep sequencing was performed for about two dozen treated patients wherever samples were available for exploratory analyses.

The label giving this sample's time point can be read as: week 11, during vaccination. A 20-mer mutant IDH1 peptide at 300 micrograms in Montanide made up each vaccine dose, which was injected subcutaneously together with topical imiquimod. All donors had newly diagnosed IDH1-mutant astrocytomas of WHO grade 3 or 4 that showed loss of nuclear ATRX. The samples were drawn from NOA16, a multicentre, single-arm, open-label phase I trial in Germany that tested a mutant IDH1 peptide vaccine in humans for the first time. The DNeasy Blood and Tissue Kit was used to extract genomic DNA from EDTA blood for TCRB sequencing. Library preparation used the immunoSEQ multiplex PCR assay. Rearranged TCR beta chain sequences were amplified with the hsTCRB Kit following the manufacturer's protocol. Sequencing of TCRB libraries was carried out on an Illumina MiSeq. In the original analysis: Demultiplexing, trimming and gene mapping were performed with the kit vendor's proprietary platform. This immuneACCESS table, as held by TCRdb, lists in-frame sequences with V and J called but not all clones. Of the missing ones, under half trace to an unresolved V gene in checked studies; the others have no known cause. That table furnishes V, J and clone size, whereas the DNA furnished D and trimming. Within this sample are 110,000 or so clones, with 85% to 90% of them counted one time only. The ten biggest clones cover 0.61% of the sample.

From the cysteine through the phenylalanine, the CDR3 covers 15 amino acids. Here the CDR3 DNA is all that survives: 45 bases in frame from base 1. CDR1 and CDR2 are drawn from the germline V gene: MDHEN, SYDVKM. V loses 2 bases, J loses 1 base, and the germline ends lie 12 bases apart. About this clone itself: The antigen it binds to is not known. There are no base qualities to consult, and no much larger clone falls within one base.

The investigation overall reported the following: Changes in the top peripheral T cell clonotypes picked up by TCRB sequencing did not appear to be linked to pseudoprogression. The authors stated that sample limitations prevented analyses of patient blood samples from being reproduced. Selection of PBMC samples for TCRB deep sequencing was based on availability. Across multiple MHC alleles, vaccine-induced immune responses were seen in more than 90% of patients.

The source material was PBMCs, sampled from a glioma patient whose treatment included an IDH1 peptide vaccine. The receptor chain draws on TRBV28 and TRBJ2-7; the D gene cannot be resolved reliably. This sequence was found in a woman between 50 and 59 years old with glioma. DNA sequence: TGTGCCAGCAGTTTAAACGGAGAGCAATCCTACGAGCAGTACTTC. This yields the protein CASSLNGEQSYEQYF.